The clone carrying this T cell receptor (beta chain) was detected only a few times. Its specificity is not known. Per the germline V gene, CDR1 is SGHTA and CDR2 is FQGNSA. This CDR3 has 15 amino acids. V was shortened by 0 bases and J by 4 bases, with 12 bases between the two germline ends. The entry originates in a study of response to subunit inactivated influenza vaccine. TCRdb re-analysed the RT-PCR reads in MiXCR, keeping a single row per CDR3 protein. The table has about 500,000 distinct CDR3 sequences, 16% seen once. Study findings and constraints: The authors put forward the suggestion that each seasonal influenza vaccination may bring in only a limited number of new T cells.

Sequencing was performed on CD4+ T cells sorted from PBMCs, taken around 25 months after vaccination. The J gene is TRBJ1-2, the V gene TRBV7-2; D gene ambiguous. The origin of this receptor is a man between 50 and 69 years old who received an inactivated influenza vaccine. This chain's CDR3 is CASSLARRQTYGYTF. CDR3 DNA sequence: TGTGCCAGCAGCTTAGCTAGGCGGCAAACCTATGGCTACACCTTC.